These 18 T cell receptor beta chains came from one sample sequenced in a study of blood T cell repertoires in COVID-19. Produced via immunoSEQ multiplex PCR; TCRdb's table is partial and in-frame only. Of about 320,000 clones listed, approximately 81% are singletons. Sequences were obtained from PBMCs or T cells enriched from blood (not recorded which). Receptors were obtained from a woman between 25 and 40 years old who had been exposed to COVID-19.

This sequence joins TRBV10-2 and TRBJ1-2; possible D gene TRBD1, 5 bases. V shed 3 bases and J shed 4 bases, with 12 bases lying between them. Germline values: CDR1 WSHSY, CDR2 SAAADI. The length of the CDR3 is 14 residues. CDR3 coding DNA: TGCGCCAGCAGTGAATTTGGGGGGGGCTATGGCTACACCTTC. Translating it yields CASSEFGGGYGYTF.

The rearrangement joins TRBV9 to TRBJ2-3; TRBD2 aligns across 8 bases. CDR3 length: 16 amino acids. The V segment lost 4 bases and the J segment 4 bases; nucleotides outside the gene matches: 11. CDR1 is SGDLS, CDR2 YYNGEE, per germline. The CDR3 nucleotides are TGTGCCAGCAGCCCGGGACTAGTGAGGGGATCAGATACGCAGTATTTT. This sequence encodes CASSPGLVRGSDTQYF.

V gene TRBV9 combines with J gene TRBJ2-2; 8 bases agree with TRBD2. The CDR3 consists of 16 residues. J lost 4 bases, V lost 2 bases, and 7 bases had no gene match. Germline lookup yields CDR1 SGDLS and CDR2 YYNGEE. The CDR3 coding sequence is TGTGCCAGCAGCGTTCAAGCGGGGGCGCTCACCGGGGAGCTGTTTTTT. The encoded protein is CASSVQAGALTGELFF.

V usage is TRBV28 and J usage is TRBJ2-7; a possible D gene is TRBD1 (5 bases). V dropped 1 base and J dropped 2 bases, with 18 bases sitting between them. Germline V gives CDR1 MDHEN, CDR2 SYDVKM. The CDR3 runs to 17 residues. CDR3 in amino acids: CASSLYQGNNGAYEQYF. In DNA form, the CDR3 reads TGTGCCAGCAGTTTATATCAGGGAAATAATGGGGCCTACGAGCAGTACTTC.

The chain recombines TRBV10-3 with TRBJ2-1, with 15 bases aligning to TRBD2. This CDR3 contains 18 residues. Germline V lookup: CDR1 ENHRY, CDR2 SYGVKD. V lost 6 bases and J lost 0; bases outside the gene matches: 6. The CDR3 nucleotides read TGTGCCATCAGGGGACTAGCGGGAGGAGGGAGCTCCTACAATGAGCAGTTCTTC. Its translation is CAIRGLAGGGSSYNEQFF.

The chain carries TRBV30 and TRBJ1-2; 7 bases are shared with TRBD1. The CDR3 is 12 amino acids. After removal of 6 bases from V and 4 bases from J, the junction contained 5 bases not matched to a gene. CDR1 and CDR2 from the germline V gene are GTSNPN and SVGIG (reference sequence). Here the CDR3 reads CACRGIGYGYTF. The CDR3 nucleotides read TGTGCCTGCAGGGGGATAGGCTATGGCTACACCTTC.

V is TRBV3-1 (or the pseudogene TRBV3-2) and J is TRBJ2-7; D is unresolved. Germline V gene lookup returns CDR1 LGHDT and CDR2 YNNKEL (reference sequence). The V and J ends lost 0 bases and 5 bases respectively, with 11 bases between them. This CDR3 is 14 amino acids long. CDR3 bases: TGTGCCAGCAGCCAAGATAGCATAGTCCACGAGCAGTACTTC. Its protein product is CASSQDSIVHEQYF.

The rearrangement joins TRBV28 to TRBJ1-5; maybe TRBD1 (5 bases). Per germline, CDR1 MDHEN and CDR2 SYDVKM. This CDR3 region has 14 residues. The V end lost 8 bases, the J end lost 2 bases, and 13 bases lay between the germline ends. CDR3: CASYRTGGNQPQHF. The CDR3 DNA reads as TGTGCCAGCTATCGTACAGGTGGCAATCAGCCCCAGCATTTT.

The J gene is TRBJ1-4, the V gene TRBV7-2; maybe TRBD1 (5 bases). The CDR3 consists of 16 residues. V was clipped by 2 bases and J by 2 bases, with 12 bases between them. Germline V gives CDR1 SGHTA, CDR2 FQGNSA. The CDR3 region has the DNA TGTGCCAGCAGCTTACAATCAGGGCTGACTAATGAAAAACTGTTTTTT. This encodes CASSLQSGLTNEKLFF.

The chain uses TRBV5-1 and TRBJ2-1; a weak D match, TRBD2 (6 bases). Germline lookup yields CDR1 SGHRS and CDR2 YFSETQ. Trimming pared 4 bases from V and 5 bases from J, leaving 10 bases between. This CDR3 comprises 13 residues. The CDR3 loop is CASSRLDNNEQFF. CDR3 nucleotides: TGCGCCAGCAGCCGACTAGATAACAATGAGCAGTTCTTC.

V and J are TRBV6-5 and TRBJ1-2, with 7 bases fitting TRBD1. Trimming took 2 bases from V and 4 from J; bases not matched to a gene: 1. Germline loops: CDR1 MNHEY, CDR2 SVGAGI. CDR3 length equals 13 residues. CDR3 residues: CASSYGQAYGYTF. As DNA, the CDR3 is TGTGCCAGCAGTTACGGACAGGCCTATGGCTACACCTTC.

Of note for this clone: The sample contains more than one DNA sequence encoding this CDR3. V is TRBV12-3 or TRBV12-4 and J is TRBJ2-5, with a possible D match to TRBD2 (6 bases). The V end lost 3 bases, the J end lost 5 bases, and 10 bases lay between the germline ends. The CDR3 is made up of 13 amino acids. CDR3 amino acids: CASSLSGEETQYF. The CDR3 region has the DNA TGTGCCAGCAGTTTGTCGGGGGAGGAGACCCAGTACTTC.

The genes are TRBV13 and TRBJ1-1; TRBD1 matches 7 bases. J lost 4 bases, V lost 7 bases, and 6 bases had no gene match. There are 13 residues in the CDR3. The germline CDR1 and CDR2 sequences are PRHDT and FYEKMQ (reference sequence). The CDR3 sequence: CASNEQGPTEAFF. The CDR3 coding sequence is TGTGCCAGCAACGAACAGGGGCCCACTGAAGCTTTCTTT.

V is TRBV28 and J is TRBJ1-4, with 9 positions matching TRBD1. After removal of 6 bases from V and 8 bases from J, the junction contained 13 bases not matched to a gene. From germline, CDR1 is MDHEN and CDR2 SYDVKM. This CDR3 is 16 amino acids long. CDR3 sequence reads: CASSTPGQGRKEKLFF. The CDR3 nucleotides are TGTGCCAGCAGCACCCCGGGACAGGGAAGGAAGGAAAAACTGTTTTTT.

The genes are TRBV5-4 and TRBJ1-1; D is ambiguous. Germline CDR1 SGHNT, CDR2 YYREEE (reference sequence). The CDR3 is 12 residues long. Trimming removed 4 bases from V and 1 base from J, with 5 bases in between. The CDR3 here is CASSPRNTEAFF. CDR3 DNA: TGTGCCAGCAGCCCGCGGAACACTGAAGCTTTCTTT.

The chain carries TRBV28 and TRBJ1-1; 7 bases align to TRBD1. CDR3 length: 14 residues. Germline CDR1 is MDHEN and CDR2 is SYDVKM. Trimming removed 7 bases from V and 1 base from J; junction bases left unmatched: 6. The CDR3, as DNA: TGTGCCAGCATTTCTCAGGGGGGGAACACTGAAGCTTTCTTT. Amino acids: CASISQGGNTEAFF.

The genes are TRBV7-9 and TRBJ2-7; perhaps TRBD2 as D (5 bases). V lost 5 bases and J 8 bases, leaving 13 bases between the germline ends. CDR3 length equals 12 residues. From germline, CDR1 is SEHNR and CDR2 FQNEAQ (reference sequence). CDR3 sequence (DNA): TGTGCCAGCAGCCAGAACGAGGGCAAGCAGTACTTC. Amino acids: CASSQNEGKQYF.

The V call is TRBV7-8, the J call TRBJ2-1, with TRBD2 matching 16 bases. CDR1 is SGHVS and CDR2 is FQNEAQ in the germline V gene. V lost 4 bases and J lost 2; bases outside the gene matches: 5. The CDR3 is 18 residues long. The CDR3 loop is CASSSLGTSGGAYNEQFF. The CDR3 bases are TGTGCCAGCAGCTCCCTCGGGACTAGCGGGGGGGCCTACAATGAGCAGTTCTTC.